The T cell receptor beta chain described here comes from a study of cytomegalovirus exposure and HLA in healthy donors. Broader study findings: A missense variant in DCLRE1C was later tied to TCR beta V- and J-gene trimming.

Germline CDR1 SGDLS, CDR2 YYNGEE. The CDR3 is 14 residues long. Primers included in the PCR were 60 Vbeta and 13 Jbeta primers. The method was immunoSEQ multiplex PCR; TCRdb's version includes in-frame clones alone and lacks a portion of them. This table holds 130,000 to 150,000 clones, roughly 80% found once. The count of this clone is one. Its specificity is unknown. The sequenced material came from PBMCs. This chain links TRBV9 with TRBJ2-5; no clear D. TRBJ2-7 matches the DNA end more closely, so the J call is doubtful. The TCR sequence derives from a woman between 40 and 55 years old in good health and CMV-seropositive. CDR3 sequence: CASSVGYGVSEQYF. The CDR3 region has the DNA TGTGCCAGCAGCGTAGGGTATGGTGTTAGCGAGCAGTACTTC.